There are a few counts of the clone carrying this TCR beta chain. The target antigen is unknown. This sample was included in a study of blood T cells in healthy people across ages. Study findings and constraints: Researchers judged that diversity estimates from one million T cells fell short of true values.

A second 7 to 11 cycle PCR used barcoded and J-beta primers. TCRdb ran MiXCR on the 5' RACE reads and lists one entry per CDR3 protein. The sample consists of approximately 1.5 million distinct CDR3 sequences, 35% to 45% of them appearing once. No fewer than 6 million PBMCs went into each sample. CDR3 length: 14 amino acids. V was shortened by 0 bases and J by 2 bases, with 10 bases between the two germline ends. CDR1 is SQVTM, CDR2 ANQGSEA, per germline. The chain joins TRBV29-1 to TRBJ1-2, with D unresolved. Sequencing was performed on blood. This TCR came from a woman in her late teens or twenties in good health. The CDR3 protein is CSVEDRSRNYGYTF. The CDR3 bases are TGCAGCGTTGAAGATCGTAGTCGGAACTATGGCTACACCTTC.